These 28 T cell receptor beta chains were all obtained from the same sample, sequenced in a study of shared T cell receptors in the human thymus. TCRdb's copy holds only in-frame clones and misses some; the assay was immunoSEQ multiplex PCR. The sample holds about 380,000 clones, more than 85% seen once. Sequenced input: thymocytes. All receptors derive from a human donor.

V and J are TRBV4-3 and TRBJ2-1; 8 bases line up with TRBD2. CDR1 LGHNA and CDR2 YSLEER come from the germline V gene. The CDR3 loop spans 17 amino acids. Trimming at V came to 1 base and at J to 2 bases, leaving 7 bases not matched to a gene. The CDR3 sequence is CASSQGSGTRTYNEQFF. CDR3 nucleotide sequence: TGCGCCAGCAGCCAAGGCTCCGGGACTAGGACCTACAATGAGCAGTTCTTC.

This clone has more than one count but fewer than ten. In DNA, the CDR3 is TGTGCCAGCAGTGAAGTGGGACCCAATCAGCCCCAGCATTTT. As protein: CASSEVGPNQPQHF. V usage is TRBV6-1 and J usage is TRBJ1-5, with D maybe TRBD1 (5 bases). There are 14 residues in the CDR3. Deletions cut 1 base from V and 3 bases from J, with 7 bases between. Germline V gene data show CDR1 as MNHNS and CDR2 as SASEGT.

CDR3 bases: TGTGCCAGCAGCTTAGCCGGCAGTATGGGCCAGCCCCAGCATTTT. It yields the protein CASSLAGSMGQPQHF. This rearrangement joins TRBV7-9 to TRBJ1-5; D is undetermined. The CDR3 covers 15 residues. In germline, CDR1 is SEHNR, CDR2 FQNEAQ (reference sequence). V was cut by 0 bases and J by 7 bases, with 13 bases left in between.

The chain carries TRBV5-1 and TRBJ2-2; no clear D gene. The CDR3 extends over 15 amino acids. V was pared by 4 bases and J by 0 bases, with 10 bases between. Per the germline V gene, CDR1 is SGHRS and CDR2 is YFSETQ. The CDR3, as DNA: TGCGCCAGCAGCCCCACGGATCCGAACACCGGGGAGCTGTTTTTT. This translates into CASSPTDPNTGELFF.

This chain uses TRBV5-6 with TRBJ2-1; TRBD2 agrees at 11 bases. The germline V gene encodes CDR1 SGHDT and CDR2 YYEEEE. V shed 0 bases and J 10 bases; nucleotides not matched to a gene: 6. CDR3 length: 15 amino acids. CDR3 protein: CASSLELAGDREQFF. CDR3 DNA: TGTGCCAGCAGCTTGGAACTAGCGGGAGACCGAGAGCAGTTCTTC. The variable domain in full, completed from reference TRBV5-6 and TRBJ2-1, reads DAGVTQSPTHLIKTRGQQVTLRCSPKSGHDTVSWYQQALGQGPQFIFQYYEEEERQRGNFPDRFSGHQFPNYSSELNVNALLLGDSALYLCASSLELAGDREQFFGPGTRLTVL.

This clone was observed once. This chain joins TRBV4-1 and TRBJ1-4; D possibly corresponds to TRBD1 (5 bases). The CDR3 length is 15 residues. The germline V and J ends were trimmed by 0 bases and 8 bases, with 13 bases remaining between them. Germline CDR1 is MGHRA and CDR2 is YSYEKL. The chain's CDR3 is CASSQDSSGGEKLFF. The CDR3 DNA reads TGCGCCAGCAGCCAAGATTCCTCCGGGGGGGAAAAACTGTTTTTT.

This rearrangement joins TRBV21-1 to TRBJ2-1. TRBV21-1 is designated a pseudogene. The CDR3 totals 16 residues. The CDR3 reads CASSSQYEGIDNEQFF. The CDR3 DNA follows: TGTGCCAGCAGCTCACAGTATGAGGGGATCGACAATGAGCAGTTCTTC.

The V call is TRBV14, the J call TRBJ2-4; no clear D gene. With 3 bases removed from V and 2 bases from J, the gap between germline ends came to 11 bases. In germline, CDR1 is SGHDN, CDR2 FVKESK. The CDR3 extends over 15 amino acids. The CDR3 sequence is CASSQLPGPKNIQYF. DNA for the CDR3: TGTGCCAGCAGCCAGCTCCCGGGCCCCAAAAACATTCAGTACTTC. Full variable domain (remainder filled in from reference TRBV14 and TRBJ2-4): EAGVTQFPSHSVIEKGQTVTLRCDPISGHDNLYWYRRVMGKEIKFLLHFVKESKQDESGMPNNRFLAERTGGTYSTLKVQPAELEDSGVYFCASSQLPGPKNIQYFGAGTRLSVL.

This clone came up once. J is TRBJ2-1 and V is TRBV5-8, with TRBD2 as a possible D gene (5 bases). The CDR3 has 16 residues. From germline, CDR1 is SGHTS and CDR2 YDEGEE. V lost 3 bases, J lost 0 bases, and 13 bases lay in between. The CDR3 loop is CASSWELDSSYNEQFF. The CDR3 bases are TGTGCCAGCAGCTGGGAACTAGATAGCTCCTACAATGAGCAGTTCTTC.

The chain combines TRBV21-1 with TRBJ1-1; the table's D call, TRBD1, has no DNA check behind it. TRBV21-1 is marked as a pseudogene. The CDR3 contains 13 residues. The CDR3 DNA reads as TGTGCCAGCAGCGGGACAGGGGGCACTGAAGCTTTCTTT. Protein product: CASSGTGGTEAFF.

The chain has TRBV7-9 and TRBJ2-7, with TRBD2 matching 7 bases. Germline values: CDR1 SEHNR, CDR2 FQNEAQ (reference sequence). Germline trimming cut 2 bases from V and 3 bases from J; bases unmatched to any gene: 10. The CDR3 totals 16 residues. The CDR3 reads CASSLWSSGIGYEQYF. The CDR3 DNA is TGTGCCAGCAGCTTATGGTCCAGCGGGATTGGCTACGAGCAGTACTTC.

This chain connects TRBV28 to TRBJ1-5; 8 bases match TRBD1. The V segment lost 6 bases and the J segment 0 bases; nucleotides outside the gene matches: 13. In germline, CDR1 is MDHEN, CDR2 SYDVKM. There are 18 residues in the CDR3. CDR3 in amino acids: CASSRAGTGLDSNQPQHF. The CDR3 nucleotides read TGTGCCAGCAGCCGGGCCGGGACAGGACTGGATAGCAATCAGCCCCAGCATTTT.

The genes are TRBV7-3 and TRBJ1-3; D perhaps matches TRBD1 (6 bases). This CDR3 is built from 14 residues. Trimming stripped 0 bases from V and 6 bases from J, with 9 bases between. The germline CDR1 and CDR2 sequences are SGHTA and FQGTGA. CDR3 loop: CASSLTGTPNTIYF. In DNA, the CDR3 is TGTGCCAGCAGCTTAACCGGGACACCAAACACCATATATTTT.

CDR3 DNA sequence: TGTGCCAGCAGCCCGCGGGGGGGTAAAGAGACCCAGTACTTC. It codes for CASSPRGGKETQYF. The chain recombines TRBV27 with TRBJ2-5; 9 bases are a match to TRBD2. The V and J ends lost 6 bases and 3 bases, in that order; junction bases with no gene match: 5. The CDR3 consists of 14 residues. In germline, CDR1 is MNHEY, CDR2 SMNVEV (reference sequence).

The V and J genes are TRBV28 and TRBJ2-7; tentatively, D is TRBD1 or TRBD2 (5 bases each). Germline assignment: CDR1 MDHEN and CDR2 SYDVKM. This CDR3 is built from 15 residues. The germline V and J ends were trimmed by 6 bases and 3 bases, with 18 bases remaining between them. CDR3 DNA sequence: TGTGCCAGCAGCCTTCACCCGGGACCAGACTACGAGCAGTACTTC. Encoded protein: CASSLHPGPDYEQYF.

This chain connects TRBV19 to TRBJ2-1; D unresolved. With 2 bases removed from V and 7 bases from J, the gap between germline ends came to 9 bases. Germline CDR1 and CDR2: LNHDA and SQIVND (reference sequence). The CDR3 length is 13 residues. CDR3 protein: CASSINTRNEQFF. CDR3 coding DNA: TGTGCCAGTAGTATAAATACACGTAATGAGCAGTTCTTC.

The V and J genes are TRBV5-4 and TRBJ2-1, with TRBD2 matching 15 bases. V lost 4 bases and J lost 5; bases outside the gene matches: 7. From germline, CDR1 is SGHNT and CDR2 YYREEE (reference sequence). This CDR3 comprises 17 residues. CDR3 in amino acids: CASSQGLAGGPNNEQFF. The CDR3 coding sequence is TGTGCCAGCAGCCAAGGACTAGCGGGAGGGCCTAACAATGAGCAGTTCTTC.

V and J are TRBV6-4 and TRBJ2-7, with D unclear. Germline loops: CDR1 MRHNA, CDR2 SNTAGT. The CDR3 extends over 18 amino acids. The V end was cut by 11 bases, the J end by 1 base, with 30 bases between. Here the CDR3 DNA reads TGTGCCTATCGGGTGGATTACCAGGAAAGGTCTTGGTCCTACGAGCAGTACTTC. Translating gives CAYRVDYQERSWSYEQYF.

The CDR3 coding sequence is TGTGCCAGCCAAGGCTACGGCGAGCAGTACTTC. Translated: CASQGYGEQYF. The chain links TRBV4-2 to TRBJ2-7; D is unresolved. The CDR3 runs to 11 residues. V gave up 8 bases and J gave up 6 bases, with 11 bases separating them. Germline CDR1 reads LGHNA; CDR2 reads YNFKEQ.

This chain links TRBV2 with TRBJ1-1; D possibly corresponds to TRBD1 (6 bases). The CDR3 loop spans 18 amino acids. Trimming pared 5 bases from V and 1 base from J, leaving 23 bases between. CDR1 is SNHLY, CDR2 FYNNEI, per germline. As DNA, the CDR3 is TGTGCCAGCAGTCTGCTTAGAGTCTACAGGGCCACGAACACTGAAGCTTTCTTT. Encoded protein: CASSLLRVYRATNTEAFF.

This clone was recorded once. This chain joins TRBV5-4 and TRBJ2-2; TRBD2 might be the D (6 bases). Per the germline V gene, CDR1 is SGHNT and CDR2 is YYREEE (reference sequence). This CDR3 is built from 16 residues. V was cut by 3 bases and J by 0 bases, with 12 bases left in between. The CDR3 sequence: CASSSHGGANTGELFF. The CDR3 DNA follows: TGTGCCAGCAGCTCCCACGGAGGGGCGAACACCGGGGAGCTGTTTTTT.

This clone was recorded a few times. The same CDR3 arises from other DNA sequences in this sample as well. The rearrangement uses TRBV28 and TRBJ2-7; weak D call: TRBD1 (5 bases). The germline V gene encodes CDR1 MDHEN and CDR2 SYDVKM. The CDR3 runs 14 residues. The V and J ends lost 3 bases and 2 bases respectively, with 11 bases between them. CDR3 in DNA: TGTGCCAGCAGTTTGTGGGCAGGGACCTACGAGCAGTACTTC. Protein: CASSLWAGTYEQYF.

This rearrangement joins TRBV30 to TRBJ2-1, with TRBD2 matching 7 bases. The V gene's germline CDR1 is GTSNPN and CDR2 SVGIG (reference sequence). This CDR3 region has 14 residues. Trimming took 4 bases from V and 1 from J; bases not matched to a gene: 4. In DNA form, the CDR3 reads TGTGCCTGGATGGGACTACCTTCCTACAATGAGCAGTTCTTC. The encoded protein is CAWMGLPSYNEQFF.

This clone was observed a few times. Other DNA sequences in this specimen translate into the identical CDR3. The chain couples TRBV7-9 to TRBJ2-7; D is perhaps TRBD2 (6 bases). Trimming removed 5 bases from V and 4 bases from J, with 6 bases in between. Germline CDR1 reads SEHNR; CDR2 reads FQNEAQ (reference sequence). The CDR3 covers 11 residues. CDR3 protein: CASSRGYEQYF. CDR3 DNA: TGTGCCAGCAGCCGGGGGTACGAGCAGTACTTC. Filled out from reference TRBV7-9 and TRBJ2-7, the complete variable domain reads DTGVSQNPRHKITKRGQNVTFRCDPISEHNRLYWYRQTLGQGPEFLTYFQNEAQLEKSRLLSDRFSAERPKGSFSTLEIQRTEQGDSAMYLCASSRGYEQYFGPGTRLTVT.

This chain links TRBV27 with TRBJ2-7; possible D gene TRBD1, 7 bases. Germline values: CDR1 MNHEY, CDR2 SMNVEV (reference sequence). V lost 5 bases and J lost 6, with 20 bases in between. This CDR3 is 15 amino acids long. In DNA form, the CDR3 reads TGTGCCAGCAGTAGTCCCCCCCGACAGGGAGGCGAGCAGTACTTC. This encodes CASSSPPRQGGEQYF.

Turning to this clone: Other DNA sequences from this sample encode an identical CDR3 as well. The CDR3 DNA follows: TGCGCCAGCAGCCAAGGGTCGGGGTACGAGCAGTACTTC. This codes for CASSQGSGYEQYF. The rearrangement joins TRBV4-3 to TRBJ2-7, with a weak D call TRBD2 (5 bases). V lost 1 base, J lost 4 bases, and 8 bases lay in between. The V gene's germline CDR1 is LGHNA and CDR2 YSLEER. The CDR3 extends over 13 amino acids.

The chain uses TRBV12-5 and TRBJ1-5, with D uncertain. Germline values: CDR1 LGHNT, CDR2 FRNRAP. Trimming removed 4 bases from V and 0 bases from J, with 1 base in between. This CDR3 is 12 amino acids long. CDR3 sequence reads: CASGYSNQPQHF. DNA for the CDR3: TGTGCTAGTGGTTATAGCAATCAGCCCCAGCATTTT.

The table lists this clone with a count of one. The rearrangement uses TRBV6-4 and TRBJ1-2, with unresolved D. Germline-derived CDR1 and CDR2 are MRHNA and SNTAGT. Trimming stripped 3 bases from V and 3 bases from J, with 14 bases between. The CDR3 consists of 15 residues. DNA of the CDR3: TGTGCCAGCAGTGAAGCGGTCGGAAGGGACTATGGCTACACCTTC. Protein: CASSEAVGRDYGYTF.